Here is one T cell receptor beta chain with its context. Its specificity is not known. This sample was included in a study of T cell responses to AZD1222 COVID-19 vaccine. Trimming took off 5 bases at V and 2 bases at J, with 12 bases between the two ends. Germline V gene sequence: CDR1 SGHVS, CDR2 FQNEAQ. This CDR3 spans 14 amino acids. Findings of the study overall: Compared with day 0, the breadth and depth of the Spike-specific TCR repertoire rose significantly after two doses of AZD1222. In a largely white British group with more females than males, clonal diversity was possibly underestimated.

TCRdb's table, derived via immunoSEQ multiplex PCR, lists solely in-frame clones and lacks some. The sample includes over 120,000 clones. Sequences were obtained from peripheral blood. The receptor comes from an adult in good health. V and J are TRBV7-8 and TRBJ1-2; no firm D call. In DNA form, the CDR3 reads TGTGCCAGCAGCCAGAGCGGGCAGAACTATGGCTACACCTTC. Its translation: CASSQSGQNYGYTF.